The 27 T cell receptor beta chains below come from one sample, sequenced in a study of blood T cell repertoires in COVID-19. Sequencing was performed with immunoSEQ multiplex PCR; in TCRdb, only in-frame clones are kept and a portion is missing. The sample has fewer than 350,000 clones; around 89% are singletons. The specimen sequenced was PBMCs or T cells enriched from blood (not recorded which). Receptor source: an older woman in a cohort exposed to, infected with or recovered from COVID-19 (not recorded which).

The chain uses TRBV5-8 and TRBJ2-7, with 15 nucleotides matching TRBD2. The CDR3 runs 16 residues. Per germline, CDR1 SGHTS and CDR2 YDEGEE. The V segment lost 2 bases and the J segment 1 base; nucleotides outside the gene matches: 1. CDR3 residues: CASSFGLAGGSYEQYF. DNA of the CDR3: TGTGCCAGCAGCTTCGGACTAGCGGGAGGGTCCTACGAGCAGTACTTC.

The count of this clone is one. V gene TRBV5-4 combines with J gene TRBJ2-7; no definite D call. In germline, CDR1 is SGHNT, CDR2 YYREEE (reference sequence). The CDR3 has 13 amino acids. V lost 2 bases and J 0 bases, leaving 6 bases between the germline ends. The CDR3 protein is CASSLTASYEQYF. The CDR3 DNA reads TGTGCCAGCAGCTTAACAGCCTCCTACGAGCAGTACTTC.

CDR3 nucleotides: TGTGCCAGTAGCCCATACACAGGGGGAGGAAGAGAGACCCAGTACTTC. Translation gives CASSPYTGGGRETQYF. V usage is TRBV19 and J usage is TRBJ2-5; 8 bases line up with TRBD1. With 6 bases clipped from V and 4 bases from J, the junction kept 13 bases outside the gene matches. CDR3 length: 16 amino acids. Germline assignment: CDR1 LNHDA and CDR2 SQIVND (reference sequence).

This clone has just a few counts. The CDR3 nucleotides are TGTGCCAGCAGTTTCGCGGGGGCACGCCAAGAGACCCAGTACTTC. This encodes CASSFAGARQETQYF. The chain is built from TRBV28 and TRBJ2-5; the D gene is possibly TRBD2 (7 bases). From germline, CDR1 is MDHEN and CDR2 SYDVKM. The CDR3 consists of 15 residues. V was trimmed by 3 bases and J by 1 base, leaving 12 bases between them.

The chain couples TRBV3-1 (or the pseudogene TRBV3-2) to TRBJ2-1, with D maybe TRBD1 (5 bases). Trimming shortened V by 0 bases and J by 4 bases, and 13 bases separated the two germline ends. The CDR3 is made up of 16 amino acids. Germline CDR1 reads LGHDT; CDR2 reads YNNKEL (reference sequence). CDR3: CASSQELYDSYNEQFF. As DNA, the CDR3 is TGTGCCAGCAGCCAAGAATTATATGACAGTTACAATGAGCAGTTCTTC.

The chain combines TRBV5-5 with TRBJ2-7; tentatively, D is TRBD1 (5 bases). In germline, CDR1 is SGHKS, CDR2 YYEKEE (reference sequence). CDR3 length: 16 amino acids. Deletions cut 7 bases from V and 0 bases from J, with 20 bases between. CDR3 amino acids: CASARDFTGSSYEQYF. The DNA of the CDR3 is TGTGCCAGCGCAAGGGATTTCACAGGCTCCTCCTACGAGCAGTACTTC.

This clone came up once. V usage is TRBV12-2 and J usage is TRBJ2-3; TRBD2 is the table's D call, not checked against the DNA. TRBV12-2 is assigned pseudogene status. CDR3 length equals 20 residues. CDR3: CASRFEGLAGGPFSTDTQYF. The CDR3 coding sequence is TGTGCAAGTCGCTTTGAAGGACTAGCGGGAGGGCCATTCAGCACAGATACGCAGTATTTT.

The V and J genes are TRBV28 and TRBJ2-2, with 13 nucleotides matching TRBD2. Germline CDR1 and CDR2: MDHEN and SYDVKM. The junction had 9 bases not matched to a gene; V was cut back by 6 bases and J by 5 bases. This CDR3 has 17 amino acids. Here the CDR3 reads CASSDYGLAGVTGELFF. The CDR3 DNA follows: TGTGCCAGCAGCGACTATGGACTAGCGGGAGTAACCGGGGAGCTGTTTTTT.

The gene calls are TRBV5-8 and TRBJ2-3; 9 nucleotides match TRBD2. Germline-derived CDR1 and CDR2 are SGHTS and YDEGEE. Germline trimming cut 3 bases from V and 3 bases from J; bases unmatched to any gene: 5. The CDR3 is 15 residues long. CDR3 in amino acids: CASSSGLAWTDTQYF. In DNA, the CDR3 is TGTGCCAGCAGCTCGGGACTAGCTTGGACAGATACGCAGTATTTT.

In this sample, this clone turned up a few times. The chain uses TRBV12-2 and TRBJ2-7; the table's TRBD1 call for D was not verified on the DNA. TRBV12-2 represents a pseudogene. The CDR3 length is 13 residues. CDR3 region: CARGTEWIYEQYF. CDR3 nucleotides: TGTGCTAGGGGGACAGAGTGGATCTACGAGCAGTACTTC.

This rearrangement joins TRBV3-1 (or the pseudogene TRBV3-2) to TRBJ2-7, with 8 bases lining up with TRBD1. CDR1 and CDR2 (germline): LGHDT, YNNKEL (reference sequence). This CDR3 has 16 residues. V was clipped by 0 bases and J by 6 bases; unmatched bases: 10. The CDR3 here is CASSQDPDRVLTEQYF. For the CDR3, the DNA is TGTGCCAGCAGCCAAGATCCGGACAGGGTTCTTACCGAGCAGTACTTC.

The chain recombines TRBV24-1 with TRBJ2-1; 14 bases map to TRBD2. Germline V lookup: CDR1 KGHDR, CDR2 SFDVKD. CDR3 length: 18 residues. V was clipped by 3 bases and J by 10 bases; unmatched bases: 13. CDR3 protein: CATSDLSGTSGSKGEQFF. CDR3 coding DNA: TGTGCCACCAGTGATCTCTCAGGGACTAGCGGGAGTAAGGGGGAGCAGTTCTTC.

For the CDR3, the DNA is TGTGCCAGCAGTTACTGGGCGCCATCTGAAACTGGCTACACCTTC. It yields the protein CASSYWAPSETGYTF. The V and J genes are TRBV6-6 and TRBJ1-2; no clear D gene. V was shortened by 1 base and J by 7 bases, with 16 bases between the two germline ends. The germline CDR1 and CDR2 sequences are MNHNY and SVGAGI (reference sequence). CDR3 length: 15 amino acids.

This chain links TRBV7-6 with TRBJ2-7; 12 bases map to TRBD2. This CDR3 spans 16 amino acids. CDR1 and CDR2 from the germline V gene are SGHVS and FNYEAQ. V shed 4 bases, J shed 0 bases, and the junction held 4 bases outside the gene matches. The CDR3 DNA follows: TGTGCCAGCAGCTGGAGACTAGCGGGAGCCTCCTACGAGCAGTACTTC. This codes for CASSWRLAGASYEQYF.

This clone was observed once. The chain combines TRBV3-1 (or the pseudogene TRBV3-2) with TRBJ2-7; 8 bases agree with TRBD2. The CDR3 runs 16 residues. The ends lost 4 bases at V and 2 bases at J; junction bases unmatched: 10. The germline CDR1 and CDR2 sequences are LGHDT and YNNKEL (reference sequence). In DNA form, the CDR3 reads TGTGCCAGCAGCCGGACTAGCCTAACGCTCACCTACGAGCAGTACTTC. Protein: CASSRTSLTLTYEQYF.

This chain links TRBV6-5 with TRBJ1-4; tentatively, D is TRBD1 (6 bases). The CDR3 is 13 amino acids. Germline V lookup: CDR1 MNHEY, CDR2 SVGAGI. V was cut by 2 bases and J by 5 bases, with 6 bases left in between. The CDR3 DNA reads TGTGCCAGCAGTTACACAGGGAATGAAAAACTGTTTTTT. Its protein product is CASSYTGNEKLFF.

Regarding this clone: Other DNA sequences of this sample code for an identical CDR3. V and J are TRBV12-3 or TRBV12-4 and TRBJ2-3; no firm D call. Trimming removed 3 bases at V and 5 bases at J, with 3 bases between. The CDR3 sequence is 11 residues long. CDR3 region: CASSLRDTQYF. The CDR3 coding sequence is TGTGCCAGCAGTTTGAGAGATACGCAGTATTTT.

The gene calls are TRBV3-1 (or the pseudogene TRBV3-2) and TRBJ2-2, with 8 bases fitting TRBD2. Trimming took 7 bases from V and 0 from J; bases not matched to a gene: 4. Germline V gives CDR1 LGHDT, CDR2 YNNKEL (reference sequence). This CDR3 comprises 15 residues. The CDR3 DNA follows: TGTGCCAGCACCAAGCGGGAGACGAACACCGGGGAGCTGTTTTTT. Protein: CASTKRETNTGELFF.

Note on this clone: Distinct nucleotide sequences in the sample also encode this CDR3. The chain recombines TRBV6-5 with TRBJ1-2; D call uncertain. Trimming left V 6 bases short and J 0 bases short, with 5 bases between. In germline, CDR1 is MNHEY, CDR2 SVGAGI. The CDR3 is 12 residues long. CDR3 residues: CASRRANYGYTF. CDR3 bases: TGTGCCAGCAGGAGAGCTAACTATGGCTACACCTTC.

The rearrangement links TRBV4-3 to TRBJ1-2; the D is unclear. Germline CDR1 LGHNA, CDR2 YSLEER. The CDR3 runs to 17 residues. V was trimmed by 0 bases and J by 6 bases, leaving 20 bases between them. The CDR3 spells CASSQDRGGLGLNGYTF. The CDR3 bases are TGCGCCAGCAGCCAAGATCGAGGCGGGCTGGGCCTGAATGGCTACACCTTC.

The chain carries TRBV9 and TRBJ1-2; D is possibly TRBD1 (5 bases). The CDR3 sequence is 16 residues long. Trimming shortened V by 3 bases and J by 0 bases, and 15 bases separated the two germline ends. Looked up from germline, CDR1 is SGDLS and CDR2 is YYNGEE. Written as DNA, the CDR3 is TGTGCCAGCAGCGCTCCAAACAGGCTAGCTAACTATGGCTACACCTTC. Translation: CASSAPNRLANYGYTF.

CDR3 in amino acids: CASSTGNSPLHF. CDR3 DNA sequence: TGTGCCAGCAGCACGGGAAATTCACCCCTCCACTTT. This chain joins TRBV9 and TRBJ1-6; unclear D gene. Germline-derived CDR1 and CDR2 are SGDLS and YYNGEE. The CDR3 is 12 amino acids. The V and J ends lost 4 bases and 7 bases respectively, with 6 bases between them.

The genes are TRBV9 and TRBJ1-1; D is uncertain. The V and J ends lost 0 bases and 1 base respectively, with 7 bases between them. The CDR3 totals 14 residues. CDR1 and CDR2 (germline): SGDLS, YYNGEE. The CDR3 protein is CASSVAVRNTEAFF. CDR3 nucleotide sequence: TGTGCCAGCAGCGTAGCTGTGAGGAACACTGAAGCTTTCTTT.

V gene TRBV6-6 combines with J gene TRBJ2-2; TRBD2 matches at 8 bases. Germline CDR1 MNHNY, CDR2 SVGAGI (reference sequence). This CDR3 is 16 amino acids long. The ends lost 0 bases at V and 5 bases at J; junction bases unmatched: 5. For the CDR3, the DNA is TGTGCCAGCAGTTACTCGACCGGGAGGGGTACCGGGGAGCTGTTTTTT. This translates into CASSYSTGRGTGELFF.

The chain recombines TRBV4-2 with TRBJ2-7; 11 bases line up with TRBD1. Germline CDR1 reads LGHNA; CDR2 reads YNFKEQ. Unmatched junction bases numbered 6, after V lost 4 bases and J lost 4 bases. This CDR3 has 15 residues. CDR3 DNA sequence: TGTGCCAGCAGCCCCGGGACAGGGGGATTGTACGAGCAGTACTTC. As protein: CASSPGTGGLYEQYF.

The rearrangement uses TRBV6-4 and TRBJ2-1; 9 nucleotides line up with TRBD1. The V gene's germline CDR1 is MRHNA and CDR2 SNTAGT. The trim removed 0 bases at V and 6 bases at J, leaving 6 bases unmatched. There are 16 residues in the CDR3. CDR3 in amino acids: CASSDSGTGSPNEQFF. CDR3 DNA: TGTGCCAGCAGTGACTCCGGGACAGGGTCCCCCAATGAGCAGTTCTTC.

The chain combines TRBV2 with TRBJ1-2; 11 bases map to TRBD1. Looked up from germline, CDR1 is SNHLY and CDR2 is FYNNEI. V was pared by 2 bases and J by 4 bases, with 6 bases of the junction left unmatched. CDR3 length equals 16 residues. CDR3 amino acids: CASSERGTGGSYGYTF. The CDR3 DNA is TGTGCCAGCAGTGAAAGGGGGACAGGGGGTAGCTATGGCTACACCTTC.